These T cell receptor beta chains were read from a single sample in a study of response to subunit inactivated influenza vaccine. TCRdb ran MiXCR on the RT-PCR reads and lists one entry per CDR3 protein. The table has roughly 780,000 distinct CDR3 sequences, roughly 20% seen once; the top ten hold around 9.9%. The material sequenced was PBMCs from blood, taken 5 days after vaccination. The origin of the receptors is a man aged 45-60 years who received an inactivated influenza vaccine. Each CDR3 is given with its conserved first and last residue. D genes are given only for firm matches. Part of the rows lack a size; the others show once, few, many or a class for expanded clones.

clone_size j_call v_call d_call cdr3_nt cdr3_aa
few TRBJ2-7 TRBV5-1 - TGCGCCAGCAGCACCCACGGCGGCAGGGCCTACGAGCAGTACTTC CASSTHGGRAYEQYF
few TRBJ2-5 TRBV5-1 - TGCGCCAGCAGCTTGAATGTGGGGCAGGGGGAGACCCAGTACTTC CASSLNVGQGETQYF
few TRBJ2-5 TRBV24-1 TRBD2 TGTGCCACCAGTGATGCGACTAGCGGTGAAGAGACCCAGTACTTC CATSDATSGEETQYF
- TRBJ2-1 TRBV9 - TGTGCCAGCAGCATGAGGACTGGAAACAATGAGCAGTTCTTC CASSMRTGNNEQFF
- TRBJ2-1 TRBV5-1 - TGCGCCAGCAGCCCGGCAAGGAACAATGAGCAGTTCTTC CASSPARNNEQFF
- TRBJ2-1 TRBV11-3 TRBD2 TGTGCCAGCAGCTCCCGGGGGGGGCATCGAGGCGATGAGCAGTTCTTC CASSSRGGHRGDEQFF
few TRBJ1-1 TRBV5-1 - TGCGCCAGCAGCGCCTCGGTGCGGGGGAACACTGAAGCTTTCTTT CASSASVRGNTEAFF
few TRBJ1-2 TRBV20-1 - TGCAGTGCTGGGGCCGAAAAGGGTACCCTCTTCTATGGCTACACCTTC CSAGAEKGTLFYGYTF
few TRBJ2-3 TRBV28 TRBD1 TGTGCCAGCAGCCGAAACAGGGGGGCGCTGGATACGCAGTATTTT CASSRNRGALDTQYF
many TRBJ2-5 TRBV12-3/TRBV12-4 - TGTGCCAGCTCTCTAAGTACCCAAGAGACCCAGTACTTC CASSLSTQETQYF
- TRBJ2-4 TRBV2 - TGTGCCAGCAGTGACGGTTCGGAACCCAAAAACATTCAGTACTTC CASSDGSEPKNIQYF
few TRBJ2-1 TRBV24-1 TRBD1 TGTGCCACCAGTGATGGGGATCCCGGGACAGGGGGATCCTACAATGAGCAGTTCTTC CATSDGDPGTGGSYNEQFF
- TRBJ2-1 TRBV4-2 - TGTGCCAGCAGCCAGAATAGGGACAGACTAGTTTCTGAGCAGTTCTTC CASSQNRDRLVSEQFF
few TRBJ2-4 TRBV20-1 - TGCAGTGCTAGGGATCTCGCCAAAAACATTCAGTACTTC CSARDLAKNIQYF
few TRBJ1-5 TRBV20-1 - TGCAGTGCTAGTTACGGGGGGAGCAATCAGCCCCAGCATTTT CSASYGGSNQPQHF
many TRBJ2-3 TRBV29-1 TRBD2 TGCAGCGTACTACTAGCGGGGCAACGGGTGCCGTATTTT CSVLLAGQRVPYF
few TRBJ2-1 TRBV30 - TGTGCCTGGTCCGATAGCTATGAGCAGTTCTTC CAWSDSYEQFF
few TRBJ2-3 TRBV6-1 TRBD2 TGTGCCAGCAGTGAAGGTTACGGGAGGGCCCTCGATAGCACAGATACGCAGTATTTT CASSEGYGRALDSTDTQYF
many TRBJ1-5 TRBV18 - TGTGCCAGCTCACCAGGTGCTAGAAGTTCCAATCAGCCCCAGCATTTT CASSPGARSSNQPQHF
once TRBJ2-6 TRBV3-1 - TGTGCCAGCAGCCAAGGATGGTCACGGGACTCTGGGGCCAACGTCCTGACTTTC CASSQGWSRDSGANVLTF
- TRBJ2-3 TRBV4-1 - TGCGCCAGCAGCCCCAACCTTCCTGATACGCAGTATTTT CASSPNLPDTQYF
- TRBJ2-7 TRBV4-2 - TGTGCCAGCAGCCAAGAAGGGCAGGGTCAAGGAGAGCAGTACTTC CASSQEGQGQGEQYF
few TRBJ2-7 TRBV10-3 TRBD1 TGTGCCATCAGCAGTTCCGGGACAGGGACCTACTACGAGCAGTACTTC CAISSSGTGTYYEQYF
many TRBJ2-7 TRBV11-2 - TGTGCCAGCAGCTCTTCCCATTATAGGAACGGCCTAACCTACGAGCAGTACTTC CASSSSHYRNGLTYEQYF
once TRBJ2-1 TRBV2 TRBD2 TGTGCCAGCATGGGGACTAGAAACTACAATGAGCAGTTCTTC CASMGTRNYNEQFF
once TRBJ2-7 TRBV24-1 - TGTGCCACCAGTGGGGGCATAGAAGTCGAGCAGTACTTC CATSGGIEVEQYF
few TRBJ2-7 TRBV11-2 - TGTGCCAGCAGCGGGCATGTCAGGGACCACGAGCAGTACTTC CASSGHVRDHEQYF
- TRBJ2-3 TRBV18 - TGTGCCAGCTCACCAACAGGCATCGTCGGAGGAGATACGCAGTATTTT CASSPTGIVGGDTQYF
few TRBJ1-2 TRBV7-8 - TGTGCCAGCAGCTTAGGAGTTGGCCAGGCTCCCATCTACACCTTC CASSLGVGQAPIYTF